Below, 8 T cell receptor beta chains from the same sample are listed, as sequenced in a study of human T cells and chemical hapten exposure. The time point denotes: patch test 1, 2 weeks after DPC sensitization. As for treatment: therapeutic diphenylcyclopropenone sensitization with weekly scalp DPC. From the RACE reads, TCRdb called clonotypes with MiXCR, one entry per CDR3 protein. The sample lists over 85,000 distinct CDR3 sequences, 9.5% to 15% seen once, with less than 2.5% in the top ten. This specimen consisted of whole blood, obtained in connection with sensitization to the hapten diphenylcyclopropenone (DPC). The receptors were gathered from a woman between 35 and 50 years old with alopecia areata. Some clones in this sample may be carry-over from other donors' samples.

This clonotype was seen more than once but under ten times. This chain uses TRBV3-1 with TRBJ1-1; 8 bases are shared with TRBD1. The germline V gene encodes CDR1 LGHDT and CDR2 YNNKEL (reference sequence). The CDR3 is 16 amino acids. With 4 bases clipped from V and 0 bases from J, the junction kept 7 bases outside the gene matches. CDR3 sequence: CASSLGTGFMNTEAFF. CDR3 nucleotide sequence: TGTGCCAGCAGCCTCGGGACAGGTTTTATGAACACTGAAGCTTTCTTT.

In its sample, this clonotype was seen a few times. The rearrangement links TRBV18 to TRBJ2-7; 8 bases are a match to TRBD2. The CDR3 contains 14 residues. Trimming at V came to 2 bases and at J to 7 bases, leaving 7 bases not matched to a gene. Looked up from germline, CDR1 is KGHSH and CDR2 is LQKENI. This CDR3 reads CASSPSGRALEQYF. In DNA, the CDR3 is TGTGCCAGCTCACCATCCGGGAGGGCCTTAGAGCAGTACTTC.

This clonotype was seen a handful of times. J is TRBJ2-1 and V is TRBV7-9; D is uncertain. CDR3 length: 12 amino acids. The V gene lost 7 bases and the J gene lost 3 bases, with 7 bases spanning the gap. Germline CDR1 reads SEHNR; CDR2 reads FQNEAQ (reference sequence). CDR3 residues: CASTPDYNEQFF. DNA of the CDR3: TGTGCCAGCACCCCTGACTACAATGAGCAGTTCTTC.

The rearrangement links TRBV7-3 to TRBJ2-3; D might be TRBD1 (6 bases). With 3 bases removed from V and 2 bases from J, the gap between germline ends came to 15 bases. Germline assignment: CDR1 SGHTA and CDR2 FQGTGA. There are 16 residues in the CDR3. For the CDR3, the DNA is TGTGCCAGCAGCTTGGCTCCCGGACAGCTCACAGATACGCAGTATTTT. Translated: CASSLAPGQLTDTQYF.

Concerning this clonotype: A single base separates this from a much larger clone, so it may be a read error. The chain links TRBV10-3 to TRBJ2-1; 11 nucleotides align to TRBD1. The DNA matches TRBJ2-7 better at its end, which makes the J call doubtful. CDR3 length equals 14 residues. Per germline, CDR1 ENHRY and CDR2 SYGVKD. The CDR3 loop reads CAISPGQGDGEQYF. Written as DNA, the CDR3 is TGTGCCATCAGCCCGGGACAGGGGGATGGTGAGCAGTACTTC.

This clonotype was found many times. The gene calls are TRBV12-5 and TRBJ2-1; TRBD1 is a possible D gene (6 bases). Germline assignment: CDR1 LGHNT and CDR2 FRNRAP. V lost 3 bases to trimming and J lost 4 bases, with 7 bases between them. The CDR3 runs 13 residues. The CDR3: CASGFGQYNEQFF. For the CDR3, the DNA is TGTGCTAGTGGTTTTGGACAGTACAATGAGCAGTTCTTC. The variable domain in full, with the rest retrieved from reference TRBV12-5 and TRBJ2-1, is DARVTQTPRHKVTEMGQEVTMRCQPILGHNTVFWYRQTMMQGLELLAYFRNRAPLDDSGMPKDRFSAEMPDATLATLKIQPSEPRDSAVYFCASGFGQYNEQFFGPGTRLTVL.

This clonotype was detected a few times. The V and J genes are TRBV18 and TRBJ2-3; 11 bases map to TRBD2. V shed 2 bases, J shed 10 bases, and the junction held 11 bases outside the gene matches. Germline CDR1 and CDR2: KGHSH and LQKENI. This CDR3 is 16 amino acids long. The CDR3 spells CASSPFSSGRLDAQYF. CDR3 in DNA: TGTGCCAGCTCACCATTTTCTAGCGGGAGGTTGGATGCGCAGTATTTT.

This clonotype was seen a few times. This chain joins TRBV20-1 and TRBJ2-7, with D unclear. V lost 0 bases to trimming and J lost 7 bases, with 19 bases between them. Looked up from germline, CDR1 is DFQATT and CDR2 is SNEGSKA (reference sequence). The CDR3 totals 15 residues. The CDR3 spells CSARETPNNRWEQYF. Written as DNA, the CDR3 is TGCAGTGCTAGAGAGACCCCCAATAACCGCTGGGAGCAGTACTTC.